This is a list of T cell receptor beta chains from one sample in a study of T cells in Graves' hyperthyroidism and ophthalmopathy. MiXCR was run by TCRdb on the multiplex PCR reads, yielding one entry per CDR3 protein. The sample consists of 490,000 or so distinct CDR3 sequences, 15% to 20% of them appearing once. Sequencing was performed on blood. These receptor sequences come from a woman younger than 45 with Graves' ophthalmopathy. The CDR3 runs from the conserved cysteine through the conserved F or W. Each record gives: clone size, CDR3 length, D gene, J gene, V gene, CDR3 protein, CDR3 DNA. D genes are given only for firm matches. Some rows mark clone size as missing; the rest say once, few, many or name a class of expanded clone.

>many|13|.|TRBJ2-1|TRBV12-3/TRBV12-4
CASTPGGQSEQFF
TGTGCCAGCACCCCTGGGGGGCAAAGTGAGCAGTTCTTC
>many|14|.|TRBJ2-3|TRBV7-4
CASSVQRGTDTQYF
TGTGCCAGCAGCGTCCAGCGGGGCACAGATACGCAGTATTTT
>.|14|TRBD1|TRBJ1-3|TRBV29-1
CSATTGASGNTIYF
TGCAGCGCGACGACAGGGGCTAGTGGAAACACCATATATTTT
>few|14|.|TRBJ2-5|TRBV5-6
CASSRPDRWGTQYF
TGTGCCAGCAGCCGACCGGACCGATGGGGGACCCAGTACTTC
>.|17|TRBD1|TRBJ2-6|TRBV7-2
CASSFLDRADGANVLTF
TGTGCCAGCAGCTTCCTGGACAGGGCGGATGGGGCCAACGTCCTGACTTTC
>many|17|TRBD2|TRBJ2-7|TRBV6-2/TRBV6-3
CASSPLAGLTPTHEQYF
TGTGCCAGCAGTCCCCTAGCGGGACTTACTCCCACCCACGAGCAGTACTTC
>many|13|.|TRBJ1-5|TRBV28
CASRWGSNQPQHF
TGTGCCAGCAGATGGGGGAGCAATCAGCCCCAGCATTTT
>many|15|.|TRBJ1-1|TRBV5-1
CASSPRTGKNTEAFF
TGCGCCAGCAGCCCCCGGACGGGGAAGAACACTGAAGCTTTCTTT
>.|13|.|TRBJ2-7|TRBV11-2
CASTLDTSYEQYF
TGTGCCAGCACCCTGGACACGTCCTACGAGCAGTACTTC
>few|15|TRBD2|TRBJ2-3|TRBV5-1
CASSPGLAGEGTQYF
TGCGCCAGCAGCCCGGGACTAGCGGGAGAGGGTACGCAGTATTTT
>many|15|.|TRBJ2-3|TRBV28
CASSSPGVSTDTQYF
TGTGCCAGCAGTTCCCCCGGGGTTAGCACAGATACGCAGTATTTT
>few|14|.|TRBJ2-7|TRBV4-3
CASSQDMDTYEQYF
TGCGCCAGCAGCCAAGATATGGATACCTACGAGCAGTACTTC
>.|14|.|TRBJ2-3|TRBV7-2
CASSLSGKADTQYF
TGTGCCAGCAGCTTATCAGGGAAGGCAGATACGCAGTATTTT
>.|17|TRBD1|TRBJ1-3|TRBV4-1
CASSQEGWTGTGNTIYF
TGCGCCAGCAGCCAAGAGGGTTGGACAGGGACTGGAAACACCATATATTTT
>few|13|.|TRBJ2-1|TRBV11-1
CASSGTGVYEQFF
TGTGCCAGCAGCGGTACGGGGGTCTATGAGCAGTTCTTC
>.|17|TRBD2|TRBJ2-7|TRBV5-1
CASSPGLAGKSYREQYF
TGCGCCAGCAGCCCTGGACTAGCGGGAAAATCTTATCGCGAGCAGTACTTC
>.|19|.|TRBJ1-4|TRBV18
CASSPPWTETPVADEKLFF
TGTGCCAGCTCACCACCGTGGACAGAGACCCCCGTGGCTGATGAAAAACTGTTTTTT
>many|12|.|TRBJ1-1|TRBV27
CASSSGQSEAFF
TGTGCCAGCAGTTCAGGACAAAGTGAAGCTTTCTTT
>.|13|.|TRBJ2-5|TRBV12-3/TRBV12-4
CASTATNSLDVNF
TGTGCCAGCACCGCGACGAACAGCCTGGACGTCAACTTC
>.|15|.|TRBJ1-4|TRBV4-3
CASSQEVYRPEKLFF
TGCGCCAGCAGCCAAGAGGTGTACCGACCTGAAAAACTGTTTTTT
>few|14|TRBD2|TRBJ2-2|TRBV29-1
CSVESGLASGELFF
TGCAGCGTTGAATCGGGACTAGCCTCCGGGGAGCTGTTTTTT
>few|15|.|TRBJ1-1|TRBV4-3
CASSQDNRGDTEAFF
TGCGCCAGCAGCCAAGATAATAGGGGGGACACTGAAGCTTTCTTT
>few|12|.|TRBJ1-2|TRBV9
CASSDRARGYTF
TGTGCCAGCAGCGACAGGGCACGAGGCTACACCTTC
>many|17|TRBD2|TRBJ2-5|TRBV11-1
CASSRDGGLAERETQYF
TGTGCCAGCAGCCGAGATGGGGGACTAGCGGAACGGGAGACCCAGTACTTC
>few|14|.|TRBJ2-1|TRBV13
CASSQISGYNEQFF
TGTGCCAGCAGCCAAATTAGCGGTTACAATGAGCAGTTCTTC
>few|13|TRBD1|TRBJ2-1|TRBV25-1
CAARQGPNNEQFF
TGTGCCGCCCGACAGGGACCAAACAATGAGCAGTTCTTC
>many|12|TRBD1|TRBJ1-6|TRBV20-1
CSARAGGSPLHF
TGCAGTGCTAGGGCAGGGGGATCACCCCTCCACTTT
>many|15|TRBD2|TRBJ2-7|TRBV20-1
CSARDPIAGGYEQYF
TGCAGTGCTAGAGATCCTATAGCGGGAGGCTACGAGCAGTACTTC
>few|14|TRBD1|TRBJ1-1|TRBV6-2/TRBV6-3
CASGLTGMNTEAFF
TGTGCCAGCGGATTGACAGGGATGAACACTGAAGCTTTCTTT
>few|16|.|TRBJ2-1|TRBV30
CAWSPGGVSVYNEQFF
TGTGCCTGGAGCCCCGGGGGAGTTTCGGTATACAATGAGCAGTTCTTC